This T cell receptor beta chain was identified in a study of blood T cell repertoires in COVID-19. Per the original methods: Amplification of reference gene primers provided the estimated nucleated cell counts. Sequenced by immunoSEQ multiplex PCR; TCRdb stores in-frame clones only, minus some. V and J calls and clone size come straight from that table; D and trimming were deduced from the DNA. Of 280,000 or so clones detected, approximately 85% appear once; the ten largest clones hold under 2.5%. Living in 25 or so US areas, the participants were between about 18 and 100 years of age. Two negative PCRs, clearance, or symptom resolution had been documented for recovered Cohort 3 donors. This CDR3 is built from 15 residues. Germline CDR1 SGDLS, CDR2 YYNGEE. Deletions cut 0 bases from V and 5 bases from J, with 14 bases between.

This sequence originates from a young man who had recovered from COVID-19. The J gene is TRBJ1-2, the V gene TRBV9; possibly TRBD1 for D (5 bases). Sample: PBMCs or T cells enriched from blood (not recorded which). CDR3 in amino acids: CASSVDPQGGYGYTF. CDR3 bases: TGTGCCAGCAGCGTAGATCCCCAGGGAGGGTATGGCTACACCTTC.